This is a list of T cell receptor beta chains from one sample in a study of blood T cell repertoires in COVID-19. Clones were sequenced by immunoSEQ multiplex PCR, and TCRdb holds only the in-frame ones, with some missing. The sample carries some 190,000 clones, around 76% recorded once. Sequencing was performed on peripheral blood. The receptors here all came from a woman in her sixties or seventies with COVID-19, enrolled during active disease. Each CDR3 is given without its conserved first and last residue. The size field is filled for only some rows; it gives once, few, many or a size class.

cdr3_aa j_call clone_size v_call
ASSLDGSHDNEQF TRBJ2-1 once TRBV11-1
ASSPGGGRVGTEAF TRBJ1-1 . TRBV7-3
ASTLSRDRGGNQPQH TRBJ1-5 . TRBV19
ASTWSGGLNEQF TRBJ2-1 . TRBV2
ASSNADRGFAPLH TRBJ1-6 once TRBV28
ASSLDPNNQPQH TRBJ1-5 . TRBV5-1
ASSRQGADYGYT TRBJ1-2 . TRBV6-5
ASSVGTESYNSPLH TRBJ1-6 . TRBV9
ASSRSLGGTEAF TRBJ1-1 . TRBV4-3
ASDRVSGANVLT TRBJ2-6 once TRBV5-1
ASNRAQDSPLH TRBJ1-6 . TRBV6-6
ASRPNRIVHSNMNTEAF TRBJ1-1 . TRBV11-2
ASSALAGTDTQY TRBJ2-3 once TRBV10-1
ASSLEGRQAGNTIY TRBJ1-3 . TRBV28
ASIGVVGGVRAF TRBJ1-1 . TRBV2
ASSLGRRSYNEQF TRBJ2-1 . TRBV5-8
ASSLRLAGGPTDTQY TRBJ2-3 . TRBV5-1
ATWGSGEGVWGNEQY TRBJ2-7 . TRBV5-8
ASSPGTVNYGYT TRBJ1-2 . TRBV6-5
ASSFRLAASYNEQF TRBJ2-1 . TRBV13
ASSSDRLAHQPQH TRBJ1-5 many TRBV27
ASSRIAGQANSPLH TRBJ1-6 once TRBV7-6
ASSDPSTDTDTQY TRBJ2-3 . TRBV25-1
ASSVEDGGAILDTQY TRBJ2-3 . TRBV9
ASSEVSLGGNTGELF TRBJ2-2 . TRBV6-1
ASSLGYRGTSSNYTQY TRBJ2-3 . TRBV5-1
SVRQGVGELF TRBJ2-2 . TRBV29-1
ASSFGTGGAAEAF TRBJ1-1 . TRBV28
ASSPRASGEKLF TRBJ1-4 . TRBV5-4
ASSDSLNQPQH TRBJ1-5 few TRBV6-1
ASGTGVYNEQF TRBJ2-1 . TRBV6-5
ASSQAGGSGNTIY TRBJ1-3 . TRBV3-1/TRBV3-2
ASRGTGRQETQY TRBJ2-5 . TRBV19
ASSSYRSTNTEAF TRBJ1-1 . TRBV7-2
ASRQGPSYGYT TRBJ1-2 . TRBV27
ASSPTLTSGANVLT TRBJ2-6 . TRBV18
ASVSQSGGSPLH TRBJ1-6 . TRBV28
ASSLGPDTQY TRBJ2-3 . TRBV11-2
ASSQEPAAGGSNEQF TRBJ2-1 . TRBV4-3
ASSRGVSSGGIQETQY TRBJ2-5 . TRBV3-1/TRBV3-2
ASSVGRGLYNEQF TRBJ2-1 . TRBV9
ASSADRVETQY TRBJ2-5 . TRBV9
AWSGTSGFYEQY TRBJ2-7 once TRBV30
ASWGTAGNTIY TRBJ1-3 . TRBV27
ATSRQQGSGTDTQY TRBJ2-3 . TRBV15
ASSPLNLQITVSNQPQH TRBJ1-5 . TRBV3-1/TRBV3-2
ASSADRGLAQH TRBJ1-5 . TRBV19
ASTIGLAGPYQETQY TRBJ2-5 . TRBV28
ASSLADSNEQF TRBJ2-1 . TRBV11-3
ASSIRGQGISSEQF TRBJ2-1 . TRBV19
ASKLEETAYNEQF TRBJ2-1 . TRBV19
ASSFVPAGHNEQF TRBJ2-1 . TRBV27
ASSLRGLQETQY TRBJ2-5 . TRBV5-1
ASSRLAGVFHEQY TRBJ2-7 . TRBV11-2
ATAGAGANVLT TRBJ2-6 once TRBV28
ASSISANTGELF TRBJ2-2 . TRBV19
ASSNNRGLQETQY TRBJ2-5 . TRBV11-2
ASSLREVHGGELF TRBJ2-2 . TRBV19
ASSQGQLYEQY TRBJ2-7 . TRBV19
AWSPRTAGNTIY TRBJ1-3 once TRBV30